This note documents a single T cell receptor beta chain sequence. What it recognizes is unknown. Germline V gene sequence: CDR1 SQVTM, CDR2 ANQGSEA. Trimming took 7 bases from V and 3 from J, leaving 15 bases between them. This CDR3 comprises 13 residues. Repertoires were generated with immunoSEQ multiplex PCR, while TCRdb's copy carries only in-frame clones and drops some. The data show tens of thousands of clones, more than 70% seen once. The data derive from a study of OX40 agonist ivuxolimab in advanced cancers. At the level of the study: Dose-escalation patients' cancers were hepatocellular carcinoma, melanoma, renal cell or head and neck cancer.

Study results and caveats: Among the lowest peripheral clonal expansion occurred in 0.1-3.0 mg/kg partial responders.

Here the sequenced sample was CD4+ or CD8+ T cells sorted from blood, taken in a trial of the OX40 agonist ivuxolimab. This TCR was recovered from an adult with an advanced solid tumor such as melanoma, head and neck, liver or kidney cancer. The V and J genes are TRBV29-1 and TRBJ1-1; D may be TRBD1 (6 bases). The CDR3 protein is CSGKQGRDTEAFF. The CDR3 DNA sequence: TGCAGCGGCAAACAGGGCCGGGACACTGAAGCTTTCTTT.